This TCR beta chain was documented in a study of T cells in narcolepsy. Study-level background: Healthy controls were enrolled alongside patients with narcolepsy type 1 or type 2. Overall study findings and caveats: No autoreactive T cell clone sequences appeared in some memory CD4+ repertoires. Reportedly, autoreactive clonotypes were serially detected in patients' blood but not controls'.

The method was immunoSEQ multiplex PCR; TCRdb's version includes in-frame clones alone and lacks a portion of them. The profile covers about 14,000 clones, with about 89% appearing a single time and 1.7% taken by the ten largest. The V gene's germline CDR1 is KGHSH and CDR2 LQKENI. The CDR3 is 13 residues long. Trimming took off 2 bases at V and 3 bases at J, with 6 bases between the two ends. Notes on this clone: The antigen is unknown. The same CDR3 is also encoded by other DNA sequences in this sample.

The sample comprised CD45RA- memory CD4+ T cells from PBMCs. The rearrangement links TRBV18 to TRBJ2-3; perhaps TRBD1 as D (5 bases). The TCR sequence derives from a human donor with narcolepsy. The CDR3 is CASSPSGTDTQYF. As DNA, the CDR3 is TGTGCCAGCTCACCATCAGGGACAGATACGCAGTATTTT.